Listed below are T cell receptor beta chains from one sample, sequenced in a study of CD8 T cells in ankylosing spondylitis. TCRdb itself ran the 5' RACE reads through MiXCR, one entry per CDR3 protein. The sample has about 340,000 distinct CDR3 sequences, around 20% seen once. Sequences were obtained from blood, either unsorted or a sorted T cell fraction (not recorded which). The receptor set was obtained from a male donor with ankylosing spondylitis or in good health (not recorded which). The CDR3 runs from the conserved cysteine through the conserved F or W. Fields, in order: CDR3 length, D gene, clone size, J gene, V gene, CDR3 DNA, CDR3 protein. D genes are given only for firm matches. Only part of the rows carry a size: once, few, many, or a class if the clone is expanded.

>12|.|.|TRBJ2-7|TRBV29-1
TGCAGCGTTGACGTCAGGGTAGGCGAGCAGTACTTC
CSVDVRVGEQYF
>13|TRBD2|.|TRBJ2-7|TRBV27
TGTGCCAGCAGTTGGGCGGGGGGGCACGAGCAGTACTTC
CASSWAGGHEQYF
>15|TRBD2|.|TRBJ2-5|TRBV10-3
TGTGCCATCAGTGGTCGGCGGGGGAAACAAGAGACCCAGTACTTC
CAISGRRGKQETQYF
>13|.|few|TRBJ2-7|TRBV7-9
TGTGCCAGCAGCCCTGGTAACCAGTACGAGCAGTACTTC
CASSPGNQYEQYF
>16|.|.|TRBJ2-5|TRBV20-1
TGCAGTGCGGATCGCCCACTCAGACAGGCGGAAGAGACCCAGTACTTC
CSADRPLRQAEETQYF
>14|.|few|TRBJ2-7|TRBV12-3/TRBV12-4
TGTGCCAGCAGTTTCCTTCCAGGGGTCCACGAGCAGTACTTC
CASSFLPGVHEQYF
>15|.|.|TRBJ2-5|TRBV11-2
TGTGCCAGCAGCTCCTTCCTCGACGGTAAAGAGACCCAGTACTTC
CASSSFLDGKETQYF
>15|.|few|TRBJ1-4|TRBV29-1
TGCAGCGTTGAAGTGGGAACTGCAACTAATGAAAAACTGTTTTTT
CSVEVGTATNEKLFF
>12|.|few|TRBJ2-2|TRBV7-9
TGTGCCAGCGACAGAAACACCGGGGAGCTGTTTTTT
CASDRNTGELFF
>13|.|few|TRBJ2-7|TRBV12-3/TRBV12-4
TGTGCCACTCAACAGGGTATGAGCTACGAGCAGTACTTC
CATQQGMSYEQYF
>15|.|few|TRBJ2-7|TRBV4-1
TGCGCCAGCAGCCAGGAGGACGCGCCCCCCTACGAGCAGTACTTC
CASSQEDAPPYEQYF
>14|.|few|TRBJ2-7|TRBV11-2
TGTGCCAGCAGCTACCCCACCGGGGGCTACGAGCAGTACTTC
CASSYPTGGYEQYF
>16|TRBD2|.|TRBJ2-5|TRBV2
TGTGCCAGCAGTGTGCTAGCGGGCAACCTTCAAGAGACCCAGTACTTC
CASSVLAGNLQETQYF
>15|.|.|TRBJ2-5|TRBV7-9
TGTGCCAGCAGACCGTCCCCGGGGGATAGGGAGACCCAGTACTTC
CASRPSPGDRETQYF
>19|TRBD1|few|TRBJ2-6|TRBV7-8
TGTGCCAGCAGCTTTGCAGTGGGACAGGGGGCGCGAGGGGCCAACGTCCTGACTTTC
CASSFAVGQGARGANVLTF
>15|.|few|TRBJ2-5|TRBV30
TGTGCCTGGAGTAGCTTGTTGCGGCTCCAAGAGACCCAGTACTTC
CAWSSLLRLQETQYF
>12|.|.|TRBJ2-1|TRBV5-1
TGCGCCAGCAGCTTGGAGATCGATGAGCAGTTCTTC
CASSLEIDEQFF
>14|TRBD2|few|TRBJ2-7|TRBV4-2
TGTGCCAGCAGCCAAGAGGGCGGGGGGGAAGAGCAGTACTTC
CASSQEGGGEEQYF
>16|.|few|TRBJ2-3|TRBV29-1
TGCAGCGTTGAAAAGGGGACCCCCTCGGGCCGGGATACGCAGTATTTT
CSVEKGTPSGRDTQYF
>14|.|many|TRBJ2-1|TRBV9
TGTGCCAGCAGCGAGACTTATGCTTTCCGTGAGCAGTTCTTC
CASSETYAFREQFF
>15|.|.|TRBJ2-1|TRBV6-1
TGTGCCAGCCAGCCTCGACAGGCGTCCTACAATGAGCAGTTCTTC
CASQPRQASYNEQFF
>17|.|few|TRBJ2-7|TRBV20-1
TGCAGTGCTAGAGATGATCCCCGGGATGATGTTACTTACGAGCAGTACTTC
CSARDDPRDDVTYEQYF
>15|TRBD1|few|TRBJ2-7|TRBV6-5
TGTGCCAGCAGTTCCGGGACAGGGGGCGTTCACGAGCAGTACTTC
CASSSGTGGVHEQYF
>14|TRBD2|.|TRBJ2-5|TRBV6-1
TGTGCCAGCGGGACTAGCGGGGGTCTCGGGACCCAGTACTTC
CASGTSGGLGTQYF
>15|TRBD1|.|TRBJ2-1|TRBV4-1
TGCGCCAGCAGCCAAGGGGACAGGGGCTACAATGAGCAGTTCTTC
CASSQGDRGYNEQFF
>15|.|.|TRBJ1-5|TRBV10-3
TGTGCCATCAGTGGGACAGAGTATAGCAATCAGCCCCAGCATTTT
CAISGTEYSNQPQHF